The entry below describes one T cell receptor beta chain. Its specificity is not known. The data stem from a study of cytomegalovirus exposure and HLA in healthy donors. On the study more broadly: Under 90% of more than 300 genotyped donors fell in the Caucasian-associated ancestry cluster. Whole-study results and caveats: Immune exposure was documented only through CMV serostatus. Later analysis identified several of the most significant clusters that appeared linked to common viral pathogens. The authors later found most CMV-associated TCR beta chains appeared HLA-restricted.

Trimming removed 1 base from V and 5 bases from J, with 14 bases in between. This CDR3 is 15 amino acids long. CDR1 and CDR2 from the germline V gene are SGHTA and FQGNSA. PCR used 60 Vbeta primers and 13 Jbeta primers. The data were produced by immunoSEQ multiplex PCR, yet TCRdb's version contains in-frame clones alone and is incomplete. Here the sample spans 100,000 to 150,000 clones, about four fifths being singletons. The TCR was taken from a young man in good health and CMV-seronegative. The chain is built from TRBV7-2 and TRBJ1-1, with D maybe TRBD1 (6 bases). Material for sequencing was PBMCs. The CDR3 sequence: CASSLVPTGGTEAFF. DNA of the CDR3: TGTGCCAGCAGCTTAGTCCCGACAGGTGGGACTGAAGCTTTCTTT.